Detailed here is one T cell receptor (beta chain). The antigen this receptor binds is unknown. No base qualities exist here, and no much larger clone lies one base off it. The germline V gene (reference sequence) specifies MNHEY as CDR1 and SMNVEV as CDR2. V is cut back by 5 bases and J by 5 bases, with 13 bases in the junction unmatched. Counted from cysteine to phenylalanine, this CDR3 has 17 amino acids. The sequence is cut down to CDR3 DNA, 51 bases in frame from base 1. This sample was taken from a study of cytomegalovirus exposure and HLA in healthy donors (dated by TCRdb to 2016 to 2017). About the study as a whole: An earlier analysis of several hundred of the donors reported approximately 300 Gb of sequence data and around 110 million unique TCR beta sequences from about 180 million T cells. An early release covering 500 to 750 HLA-typed donors comprised about 300 gigabases of sequencing data and about 90 million unique TCR sequences. Of the roughly 400 genotyped donors, over 65% fell in the genetic ancestry cluster associated with self-reported Caucasian donors. The study was designed to test whether signatures of past pathogen exposure could be identified by cataloging public T cell receptors. The study used immunosequencing to profile the T cell repertoires of about 670 subjects and linked those repertoires to cytomegalovirus serostatus. Along with the roughly 700-subject first cohort, a separate validation cohort of around 120 different subjects was used. High-throughput TCR immunosequencing, statistical association of individual TCRs with disease status, and machine learning were combined to predict cytomegalovirus infection status. In a later analysis, previously published TCR beta repertoires from 550 to 750 donors were re-analyzed and high-resolution HLA genotyping was added so that TCR occurrence patterns could be studied. The later analysis used no new phenotypic data to find candidate immune exposures, relying instead on TCR beta sequences and their occurrence across donors. An earlier analysis of about 620 of the donors applied high-throughput TCR beta sequencing to assess whether each TCR beta V gene segment acted as functional or pseudogenic. Donor age, sex, ethnicity and CMV serostatus were compiled alongside the repertoire data. In a later genetic analysis, genome-wide SNP genotypes for about 55% of the roughly 700 donors were used, and that subset was treated as a discovery cohort. Every discovery cohort repertoire had been produced on one sequencing platform. HLA typing covered class I and class II loci at four-digit resolution. The number of donors typed differed by locus, with 629-630 for A, B, C, DRB1 and DQB1, roughly 550 for DQA1, approximately 580 for DPA1, and some 450 for DPB1. Because of strong linkage in the cohort, roughly five DR-DQ haplotypes were treated as single units for association and clustering. Across approximately 400 genotyped donors of the cohort, an average of approximately 220,000 unique TCR beta nucleotide sequences per donor were sequenced, and roughly 20% of those sequences were non-productive. Findings and caveats that apply to the study as a whole: Some IMGT-functional V segments, including TRBV6-2 and TRBV6-3, could not be distinguished by the 87-base-pair reads and were therefore excluded. The study listed 164 TCR beta chains as associated with cytomegalovirus. For the cohort, immune exposure information was limited to CMV serostatus. A later analysis reported that several top co-occurrence clusters appeared linked to parvovirus B19, influenza, CMV and Epstein-Barr virus. Assigning TCR associations to individual alleles was difficult when HLA alleles, especially DR and DQ, strongly co-occurred. A later analysis found that HLA-associated TCR beta chains were more clonally expanded and had lower generation probabilities than equally common non-associated chains. Most TCR sequences were seen in very few donors, while some public TCRs were found in many individuals. Correlated functional status among segregating V segments might reflect linkage disequilibrium, but an unknown experimental factor could not be ruled out. In a later analysis, most CMV-associated TCR beta chains were found to appear HLA-restricted, with HLA associations seemingly driven largely by CMV exposure. According to the authors, the approach could potentially be generalized to other disease states and immunological phenotypes. A group of highly shared sequence variants was considered likely to be a technical artifact of the sequencing pipeline. Some 15 rarely observed V segments, including chromosome 9 orphons, were excluded from the earlier analysis of about 610 of the donors because counts were too low. The presence/absence analyses assumed that sequencing depth was roughly uniform across donors, and that assumption may not be true. A later genetic analysis reported fewer N-insertions in productive TCRs among donors in an Asian-associated ancestry cluster than the 666-donor mean. In this cohort, only TCR beta chains were sequenced, and detectable features were limited by the absence of alpha or paired-chain data. A further reported finding was that TCR beta sequences accurately predicted the HLA-A and HLA-B alleles for most subjects in the first cohort. The classifier was reported to diagnose cytomegalovirus status with high specificity and sensitivity in both the original and validation cohorts. A later analysis associated 16,951 TCR beta sequences with specific HLA alleles at a false discovery rate of 0.05. In a later genetic analysis, a missense DCLRE1C variant was associated with V-gene and J-gene trimming of TCR beta chains, and the association was replicated in an independent cohort. In vitro tests confirmed that a few of the cytomegalovirus-associated TCR beta chains recognize cytomegalovirus antigens. Because HLA typing was unavailable for some donors at each locus, only the typed subset was used in association tests. According to a later analysis, TCR association rates differed among HLA loci, with DRB1 alleles showing the most associated TCRs and HLA-C alleles showing the fewest. Broadly in line with IMGT annotations, most TCR beta V segments showed up in productive rearrangements about 90% or about 30% of the time in an earlier analysis of several hundred of the donors.

The cohort comprised under 700 healthy bone marrow donors. At the time of sampling, all cohort members were nominally healthy, though unrecorded immune exposures were likely present. The donor tested CMV seropositive, placing the donor among the 289 seropositive members of the cohort. A peripheral blood sample was provided by each donor, and peripheral blood mononuclear cells were used for TCR beta sequencing. The Qiagen DNeasy Blood Extraction Kit was used to extract genomic DNA from the blood cell samples. The method behind the library was the immunoSEQ multiplex PCR assay. A mixture of 60 forward primers for TCR Vbeta segments and 13 reverse primers for TCR Jbeta segments was used in the multiplex PCR. Amplification of the CDR3 region of rearranged TCR beta genes was performed with a multiplex PCR assay on genomic DNA. The amplified TCR beta libraries were sequenced on the Illumina HiSeq System as 87-base-pair reads. The paper's processing steps were these. In a later analysis, 77 million or so unique TCR beta chains were counted across the roughly 610 repertoires, and roughly 11 million of these chains were shared by at least two donors. A nearest-neighbor algorithm error-corrected the raw reads and collapsed the reads into unique sequences, merging closely related sequences to remove PCR and sequencing errors. V, D and J gene segments were assigned by aligning CDR3 sequences to IMGT reference sequences. Each retained sequence needed at least a six-nucleotide match to both a V gene segment and a J gene segment. Rearrangements were classified as productive when the CDR3 lacked stop codons and remained in frame with V and J, and all other rearrangements were classified as non-productive. Following IMGT convention, CDR3 was defined as the stretch from the second conserved V-encoded cysteine to the conserved J-encoded phenylalanine. Sequences without an unambiguous match to a single V gene segment were excluded from the earlier analysis of a few hundred of the donors. An earlier analysis of fewer than 650 of the donors classified V segments as functional when productive rearrangements were above 56.7% and as segregating when the standard deviation between donors was above 5%. A statistical classification framework was built for diagnosing cytomegalovirus status from the catalog of TCR beta chain sequences. In a later analysis, V and J genes were assigned by comparing TCR nucleotide sequences against IMGT/GENE-DB human TR gene sequences. The TCRdist pipeline was used in a later analysis to assign CDR3 sequences and most-parsimonious VDJ recombination scenarios. In a later analysis, each TCR beta chain was defined by its CDR3 amino acid sequence together with its V-gene family, and reads without a unique V-gene family were excluded. In a later analysis, around 600 highly shared, low-generation-probability nucleotide sequences were removed to address suspected cross-contamination and a sequencing artifact. A later analysis calculated a clonal expansion index for each public chain from normalized within-repertoire ranks of inferred template counts. In a later analysis, generation probabilities were computed using a VDJ recombination model fitted to out-of-frame rearrangements, and the results were checked against IGoR. In a later analysis, TCR-TCR, TCR-HLA and TCR-CMV co-occurrence was scored with hypergeometric tests, and a repertoire-size bias correction was applied to TCR pairs. A later analysis estimated false discovery rates by permuting HLA or CMV assignments 20 times. In a later analysis, co-occurring TCRs were grouped using DBSCAN, with TCRdist sequence similarity added in when clustering inside HLA-allele-positive subsets. For co-occurrence clustering, repertoires with fewer than 30,000 or more than 120,000 public chains were excluded, along with five repertoires with anomalous nucleotide sharing. Imported from immuneACCESS, the table was reduced by TCRdb to in-frame sequences with V and J called. These copies leave out some clones; in studies compared against another copy, an unresolved V gene accounts for under half, and the cause of the remainder is not known. V, J and clone size are those of that table, while D and trimming were read from the DNA. Within this sample are 150,000 to 200,000 clones, with approximately 80% of them counted one time only. Under 2.5% of the sample is taken by the ten largest.

The chain employs TRBV27 and TRBJ2-3, with 10 bases aligning to TRBD1. The material sequenced was PBMCs. This TCR came from a man between 45 and 60 years old in good health and CMV-seropositive. CDR3 region: CASSPPTGGGMIDTQYF. The nucleotides are TGTGCCAGCAGTCCACCGACAGGGGGCGGAATGATAGATACGCAGTATTTT.